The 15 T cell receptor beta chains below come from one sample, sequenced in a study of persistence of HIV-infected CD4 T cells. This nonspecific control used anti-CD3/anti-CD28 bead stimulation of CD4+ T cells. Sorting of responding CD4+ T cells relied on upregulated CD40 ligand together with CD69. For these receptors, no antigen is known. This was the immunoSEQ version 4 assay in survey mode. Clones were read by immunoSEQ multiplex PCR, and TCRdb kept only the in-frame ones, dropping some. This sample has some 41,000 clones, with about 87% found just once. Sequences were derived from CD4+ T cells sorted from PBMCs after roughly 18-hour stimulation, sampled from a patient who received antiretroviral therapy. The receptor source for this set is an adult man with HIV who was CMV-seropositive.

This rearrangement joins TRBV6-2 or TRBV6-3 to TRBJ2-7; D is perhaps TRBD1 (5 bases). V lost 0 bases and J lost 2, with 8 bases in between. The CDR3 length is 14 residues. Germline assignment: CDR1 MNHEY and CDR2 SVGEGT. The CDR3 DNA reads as TGTGCCAGCAGTTACTCGGAAGGGGCCTACGAGCAGTACTTC. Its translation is CASSYSEGAYEQYF.

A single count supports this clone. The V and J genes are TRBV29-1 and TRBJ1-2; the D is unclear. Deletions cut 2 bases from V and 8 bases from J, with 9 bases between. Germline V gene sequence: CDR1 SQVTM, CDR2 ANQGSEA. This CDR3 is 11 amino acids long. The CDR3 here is CSVETGGGYTF. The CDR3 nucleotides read TGCAGCGTTGAAACGGGTGGCGGCTACACCTTC. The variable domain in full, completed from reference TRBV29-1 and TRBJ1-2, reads SAVISQKPSRDICQRGTSLTIQCQVDSQVTMMFWYRQQPGQSLTLIATANQGSEATYESGFVIDKFPISRPNLTFSTLTVSNMSPEDSSIYLCSVETGGGYTFGSGTRLTVV.

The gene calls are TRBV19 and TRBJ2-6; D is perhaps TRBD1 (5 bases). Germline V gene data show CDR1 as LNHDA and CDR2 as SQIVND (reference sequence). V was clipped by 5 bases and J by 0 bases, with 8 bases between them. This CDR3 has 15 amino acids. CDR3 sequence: CASSSDSSGANVLTF. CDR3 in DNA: TGTGCCAGTAGTTCCGACAGCTCTGGGGCCAACGTCCTGACTTTC. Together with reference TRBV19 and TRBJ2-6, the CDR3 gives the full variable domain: DGGITQSPKYLFRKEGQNVTLSCEQNLNHDAMYWYRQDPGQGLRLIYYSQIVNDFQKGDIAEGYSVSREKKESFPLTVTSAQKNPTAFYLCASSSDSSGANVLTFGAGSRLTVL.

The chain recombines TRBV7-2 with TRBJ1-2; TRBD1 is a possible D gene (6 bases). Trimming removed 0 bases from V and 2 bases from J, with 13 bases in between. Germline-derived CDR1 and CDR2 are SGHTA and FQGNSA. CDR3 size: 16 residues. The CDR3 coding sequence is TGTGCCAGCAGCTTAGCGGGGGCCGCAAACAACTATGGCTACACCTTC. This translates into CASSLAGAANNYGYTF.

In DNA form, the CDR3 reads TGTGCCAGCAGGTTTCCGGGACAGGGGGCAACAAGAAACACCGGGGAGCTGTTTTTT. This sequence encodes CASRFPGQGATRNTGELFF. The chain combines TRBV5-8 with TRBJ2-2; 12 bases map to TRBD1. The CDR3 extends over 19 amino acids. V dropped 5 bases and J dropped 2; count of bases not matched to a gene: 13. Germline V lookup: CDR1 SGHTS, CDR2 YDEGEE.

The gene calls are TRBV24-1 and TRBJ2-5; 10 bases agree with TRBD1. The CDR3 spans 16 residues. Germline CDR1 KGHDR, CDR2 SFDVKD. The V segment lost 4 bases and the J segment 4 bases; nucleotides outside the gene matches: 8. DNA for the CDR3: TGTGCCACCAGTGACGGGGGGACAGGGGTAGGAGAGACCCAGTACTTC. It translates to CATSDGGTGVGETQYF.

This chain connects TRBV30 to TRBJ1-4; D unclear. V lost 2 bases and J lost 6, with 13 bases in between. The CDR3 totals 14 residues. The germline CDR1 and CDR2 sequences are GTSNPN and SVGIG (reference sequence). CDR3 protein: CAWSSASGDEKLFF. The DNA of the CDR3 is TGTGCCTGGAGTTCTGCCTCCGGTGATGAAAAACTGTTTTTT.

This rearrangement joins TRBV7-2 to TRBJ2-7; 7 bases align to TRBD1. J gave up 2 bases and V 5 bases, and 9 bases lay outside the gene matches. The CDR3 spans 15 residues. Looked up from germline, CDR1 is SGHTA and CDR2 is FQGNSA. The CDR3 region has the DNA TGTGCCAGCAGCCTAGGACAGGACTCCCCCTACGAGCAGTACTTC. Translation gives CASSLGQDSPYEQYF.

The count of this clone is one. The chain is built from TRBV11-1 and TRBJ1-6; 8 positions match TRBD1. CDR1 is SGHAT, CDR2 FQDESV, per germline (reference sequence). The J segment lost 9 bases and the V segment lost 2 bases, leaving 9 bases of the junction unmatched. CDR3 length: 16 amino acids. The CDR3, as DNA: TGTGCCAGCAGCTTAATTGGGACAGGTGGTTTTTCACCCCTCCACTTT. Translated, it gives CASSLIGTGGFSPLHF. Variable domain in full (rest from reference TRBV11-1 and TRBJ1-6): EAEVAQSPRYKITEKSQAVAFWCDPISGHATLYWYRQILGQGPELLVQFQDESVVDDSQLPKDRFSAERLKGVDSTLKIQPAELGDSAMYLCASSLIGTGGFSPLHFGNGTRLTVT.

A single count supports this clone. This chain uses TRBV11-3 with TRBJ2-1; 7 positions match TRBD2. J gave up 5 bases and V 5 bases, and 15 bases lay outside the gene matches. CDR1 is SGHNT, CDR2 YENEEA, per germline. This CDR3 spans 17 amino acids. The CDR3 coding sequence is TGTGCCAGCAGCCCCGGGGGGAGGGGCGTTTCAAACAATGAGCAGTTCTTC. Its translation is CASSPGGRGVSNNEQFF.

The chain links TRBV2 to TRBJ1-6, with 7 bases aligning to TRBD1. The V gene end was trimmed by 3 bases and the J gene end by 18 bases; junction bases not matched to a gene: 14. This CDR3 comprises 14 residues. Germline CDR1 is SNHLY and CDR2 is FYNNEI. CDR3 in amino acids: CASSDGLLNHRGHF. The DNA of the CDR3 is TGTGCCAGCAGTGATGGTTTATTGAACCACAGGGGCCACTTT.

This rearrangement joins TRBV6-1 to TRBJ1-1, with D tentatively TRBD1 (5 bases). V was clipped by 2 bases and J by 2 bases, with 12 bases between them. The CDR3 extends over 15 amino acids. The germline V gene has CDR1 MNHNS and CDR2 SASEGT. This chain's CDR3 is CASSESGTANTEAFF. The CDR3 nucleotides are TGTGCCAGCAGTGAATCAGGGACGGCAAACACTGAAGCTTTCTTT.

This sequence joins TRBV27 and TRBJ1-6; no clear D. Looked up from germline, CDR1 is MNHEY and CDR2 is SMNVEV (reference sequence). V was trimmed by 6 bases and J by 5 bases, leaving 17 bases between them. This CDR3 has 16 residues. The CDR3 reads CASRPIRSGNNSPLHF. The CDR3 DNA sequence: TGTGCCAGCAGACCTATCCGGTCGGGTAATAATTCACCCCTCCACTTT.

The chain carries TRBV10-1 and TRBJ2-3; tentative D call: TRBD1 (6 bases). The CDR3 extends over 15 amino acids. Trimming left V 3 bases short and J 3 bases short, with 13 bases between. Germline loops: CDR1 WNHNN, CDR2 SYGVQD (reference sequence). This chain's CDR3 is CASSESGQRTDTQYF. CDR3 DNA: TGCGCCAGCAGTGAAAGCGGACAGAGAACAGATACGCAGTATTTT.

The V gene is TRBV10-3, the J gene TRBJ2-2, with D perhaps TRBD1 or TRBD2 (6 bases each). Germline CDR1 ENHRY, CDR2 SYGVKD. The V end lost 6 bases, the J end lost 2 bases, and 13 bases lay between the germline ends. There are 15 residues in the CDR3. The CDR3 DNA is TGTGCCATCAGAAAGGGGGGATCAAACACCGGGGAGCTGTTTTTT. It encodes CAIRKGGSNTGELFF.